This T cell receptor beta chain was sequenced during a study of Tregs in tolerant kidney transplant recipients (dated by TCRdb to the late 2010s). Concerning the study at large: Additional Treg samples were obtained from an approximately 3-day mixed lymphocyte reaction with belatacept, in some cases followed by an approximately 5-day donor restimulation, before recipient CD4+CD25+CD127- cells were sorted. TCRbeta sequencing was used in the study to identify donor-specific regulatory T cells before combined kidney and bone marrow transplantation, and the identified cells were then tracked after transplant. TCRbeta repertoire sequencing was used in a few healthy controls to compare several methods for expanding Tregs specific for an allogeneic donor. Antibodies distinguished recipient from donor cells when sorting primary belatacept mixed lymphocyte reaction cultures. The investigation overall reported the following: Expanding Tregs with activated donor B cells appeared to identify the most biologically relevant and donor-specific TCRbeta repertoire. Because the study included only a small number of patients, the results must be confirmed in larger populations and under other immunosuppression protocols. Biological reproducibility was not directly addressed, though technical replication error appeared minimal.

Blood from healthy controls was obtained either from healthy volunteers or as purchased buffy coats. Healthy control blood was separated into PBMCs by Ficoll density gradient and cryopreserved, and patient PBMCs were collected both before and after transplant. Genomic DNA was extracted from sorted cells with the QIAGEN DNeasy Blood and Tissue Kit for TCRbeta CDR3 sequencing. High-throughput TCRbeta CDR3 sequencing was carried out commercially through immunoSEQ, with PCR amplification with bias correction and internal controls included. Processing in the source paper ran as follows. Unique productive TCRbeta sequences were defined by CDR3 nucleotide sequence when primers matched and otherwise by CDR3 amino acid sequence together with Vbeta and Jbeta genes. A sequence was defined as donor-reactive if the sequence was expanded at least 5-fold in CFSE-low cells compared with unstimulated cells and had a frequency of at least 0.01% in CFSE-low cells. Repertoire divergence was quantified by Jensen-Shannon divergence calculated from the top 100 TCRbeta sequences ranked by frequency. For any sample with multiple sequencing runs, sorting error was corrected in each run separately before the runs were pooled. The clones in this table, taken by TCRdb from immuneACCESS, are in-frame only. Not every clone is retained; where verified, under half of the shortfall comes from an unresolved V gene, and the cause of the rest is unknown. V and J calls and clone size are given by that table; D and trimming were obtained from the DNA. The sample table records about 44,000 clones; less than 97% of these occur just once. The ten largest clones take up 0.3% to 0.4% of the sample.

Details on this clone: The antigen it binds to is not known. The sample holds no much larger clone one base away, and base qualities are not on file.

The sequence came from a human donor in good health. Sequenced sample: Tregs from blood cultured with allogeneic cells.

The CDR3 sequence is CASSPGTIPNQPQHF. The nucleotides read TGCGCCAGCAGCCCCGGGACCATCCCCAATCAGCCCCAGCATTTT. This chain joins TRBV5-1 to TRBJ1-5, with TRBD1 tentatively as D gene (5 bases match). According to the germline V gene, CDR1 reads SGHRS and CDR2 reads YFSETQ. A distance of 14 bases separates the germline ends of V and J, which lose 4 bases and 3 bases respectively. Including cysteine and phenylalanine, the CDR3 has 15 amino acids. Just CDR3 DNA is preserved here, 45 bases in frame from base 1.